The clone carrying this T cell receptor beta chain has just a few counts. Germline V gene sequence: CDR1 SGHRS, CDR2 YFSETQ. The V and J ends lost 2 bases and 0 bases, in that order; junction bases with no gene match: 13. CDR3 length: 20 amino acids. Time point meaning: newly diagnosed GD, antithyroid drugs for less than 3 months. TCR sequences were obtained from RNA taken from PBMCs. The sample is drawn from a study of regulatory T cells in long-lasting Graves disease. Assembly of TCR beta libraries relied on iRepertoire HTBI primers together with Arm-PCR of CDR3 regions. Using its own MiXCR run on the multiplex PCR reads, TCRdb lists one record per CDR3 protein. The sample carries fewer than 450,000 distinct CDR3 sequences, approximately 16% recorded once. These data were likewise used in another study, on T cells in Graves' hyperthyroidism and ophthalmopathy.

This clonotype originated in a woman in her thirties or forties with Graves disease. The rearrangement links TRBV5-1 to TRBJ1-6, with 8 bases lining up with TRBD1. The sample consisted of peripheral blood mononuclear cells (PBMCs), taken at new diagnosis, from a patient treated with antithyroid drugs. The CDR3 region is CASSFKQGGRLRSYNSPLHF. The DNA for the CDR3 is TGCGCCAGCAGCTTCAAACAGGGGGGAAGGTTACGCTCCTATAATTCACCCCTCCACTTT.